These 31 T cell receptor beta chains were sequenced from one sample in a study of control samples from healthy donors and cancer patients. The assay was immunoSEQ multiplex PCR, and TCRdb's table has in-frame clones only and misses some. The sample yields about 170,000 clones, 85% to 95% seen once. Sequenced: blood. All receptors derive from a woman under 30 in good health.

The chain links TRBV10-2 to TRBJ2-7; perhaps TRBD1 as D (5 bases). Looked up from germline, CDR1 is WSHSY and CDR2 is SAAADI. Deletions cut 2 bases from V and 2 bases from J, with 7 bases between. The CDR3 contains 13 residues. The CDR3 nucleotides are TGCGCCAGCAGTGAGGGGGCGACCTACGAGCAGTACTTC. It yields the protein CASSEGATYEQYF.

A note on this clone: The germline gene is not matched at one end of the junction; a read error may be the cause. The rearrangement joins TRBV2 to TRBJ2-7; 7 bases match TRBD2. The CDR3 length is 15 residues. Germline lookup yields CDR1 SNHLY and CDR2 FYNNEI. The CDR3 DNA follows: TGTGTCAGCAGTGAAGGTAGCGGGCCTCCCTACGAGCAGTACTTC. Residues: CVSSEGSGPPYEQYF.

The chain carries TRBV28 and TRBJ1-1, with unresolved D. With 5 bases removed from V and 8 bases from J, the gap between germline ends came to 9 bases. The CDR3 covers 11 residues. Germline CDR1 and CDR2: MDHEN and SYDVKM. The CDR3 reads CASSGPAEAFF. In DNA form, the CDR3 reads TGTGCCAGCAGTGGTCCAGCGGAAGCTTTCTTT.

The V call is TRBV11-2, the J call TRBJ2-2; TRBD2 matches 11 bases. V lost 8 bases, J lost 0 bases, and 8 bases stayed unmatched. Per the germline V gene, CDR1 is SGHAT and CDR2 is FQNNGV. This CDR3 contains 17 residues. The CDR3 is CASHGTSGFANTGELFF. The DNA for the CDR3 is TGTGCCAGCCACGGGACTAGCGGCTTCGCGAACACCGGGGAGCTGTTTTTT.

The chain combines TRBV10-3 with TRBJ2-2; maybe TRBD2 (5 bases). Germline V gene sequence: CDR1 ENHRY, CDR2 SYGVKD. V was trimmed by 11 bases and J by 5 bases, leaving 21 bases between them. The CDR3 spans 15 residues. Written as DNA, the CDR3 is TGTGCCCTAATTAACGGGGTAAGAGTAACCGGGGAGCTGTTTTTT. Encoded protein: CALINGVRVTGELFF.

This chain joins TRBV19 and TRBJ2-1; D not resolved. The CDR3 is made up of 12 amino acids. V was shortened by 5 bases and J by 6 bases, with 8 bases between the two germline ends. CDR1 and CDR2 from the germline V gene are LNHDA and SQIVND (reference sequence). The CDR3: CASSPQTNEQFF. The CDR3 coding sequence is TGTGCCAGTAGTCCCCAAACCAATGAGCAGTTCTTC.

The table lists this clone with a count of one. This chain connects TRBV28 to TRBJ1-6; no clear D. Germline V gene data show CDR1 as MDHEN and CDR2 as SYDVKM. This CDR3 is 13 amino acids long. Trimming shortened V by 7 bases and J by 8 bases, and 12 bases separated the two germline ends. This chain's CDR3 is CASTLKRYSPLHF. The CDR3 DNA sequence: TGTGCCAGCACCCTTAAGAGGTATTCACCCCTCCACTTT.

The chain carries TRBV4-3 and TRBJ2-7, with 13 bases aligning to TRBD2. The germline V gene encodes CDR1 LGHNA and CDR2 YSLEER. This CDR3 spans 15 amino acids. The trim removed 4 bases at V and 2 bases at J, leaving 2 bases unmatched. The CDR3 coding sequence is TGCGCCAGCAGCCGCGGGACTAGCGGGGCCTACGAGCAGTACTTC. This sequence encodes CASSRGTSGAYEQYF.

CDR3 sequence: CASSQADLRTEAFF. The CDR3, as DNA: TGTGCCAGCAGCCAAGCGGACCTAAGGACTGAAGCTTTCTTT. The V gene is TRBV4-2, the J gene TRBJ1-1; D call uncertain. Trimming took 1 base from V and 5 from J, leaving 11 bases between them. The V gene's germline CDR1 is LGHNA and CDR2 YNFKEQ. The CDR3 contains 14 residues.

The chain recombines TRBV19 with TRBJ2-4; 8 bases match TRBD1. V lost 0 bases, J lost 8 bases, and 0 bases stayed unmatched. This CDR3 has 13 amino acids. CDR1 and CDR2 (germline): LNHDA, SQIVND (reference sequence). CDR3 residues: CASSIDRGHIQYF. The CDR3, as DNA: TGTGCCAGTAGTATAGACAGGGGGCACATTCAGTACTTC. The complete variable domain, with remaining parts taken from reference TRBV19 and TRBJ2-4, reads DGGITQSPKYLFRKEGQNVTLSCEQNLNHDAMYWYRQDPGQGLRLIYYSQIVNDFQKGDIAEGYSVSREKKESFPLTVTSAQKNPTAFYLCASSIDRGHIQYFGAGTRLSVL.

The table lists this clone with a count of one. The chain recombines TRBV7-2 with TRBJ1-1; D is ambiguous. This CDR3 spans 14 amino acids. Between the trimmed V and J ends, which lost 2 bases and 2 bases, there was a span of 9 bases. Germline V lookup: CDR1 SGHTA, CDR2 FQGNSA. Here the CDR3 DNA reads TGTGCCAGCAGCTTATTATGGGGAAACACTGAAGCTTTCTTT. Its protein product is CASSLLWGNTEAFF.

This chain uses TRBV5-1 with TRBJ1-2, with D unresolved. V lost 3 bases to trimming and J lost 4 bases, with 16 bases between them. Germline V CDR1 and CDR2: SGHRS, YFSETQ. This CDR3 has 15 amino acids. The CDR3: CASSSEPGSVYGYTF. CDR3 in DNA: TGCGCCAGCAGCTCGGAGCCAGGCAGTGTCTATGGCTACACCTTC.

This chain links TRBV5-4 with TRBJ2-7; 8 nucleotides match TRBD1. Germline V gene data show CDR1 as SGHNT and CDR2 as YYREEE (reference sequence). Trimming removed 4 bases from V and 4 bases from J; junction bases left unmatched: 4. The CDR3 loop spans 13 amino acids. The DNA of the CDR3 is TGTGCCAGCAGCCGGGACAGGCTTTACGAGCAGTACTTC. Protein product: CASSRDRLYEQYF.

The rearrangement joins TRBV29-1 to TRBJ1-1; D uncertain. CDR3 size: 12 residues. From germline, CDR1 is SQVTM and CDR2 ANQGSEA. V gave up 2 bases and J gave up 2 bases, with 6 bases separating them. Written as DNA, the CDR3 is TGCAGCGTTGAACGGGTTAACACTGAAGCTTTCTTT. This sequence encodes CSVERVNTEAFF. The full variable domain, its missing parts supplied by reference TRBV29-1 and TRBJ1-1, is SAVISQKPSRDICQRGTSLTIQCQVDSQVTMMFWYRQQPGQSLTLIATANQGSEATYESGFVIDKFPISRPNLTFSTLTVSNMSPEDSSIYLCSVERVNTEAFFGQGTRLTVV.

The rearrangement joins TRBV2 to TRBJ1-1; D is uncertain. The length of the CDR3 is 13 residues. V lost 10 bases, J lost 1 base, and 13 bases lay in between. CDR1 is SNHLY, CDR2 FYNNEI, per germline. The CDR3 protein is CANGRLRNTEAFF. The DNA for the CDR3 is TGTGCCAATGGAAGGTTGAGGAACACTGAAGCTTTCTTT.

The chain employs TRBV19 and TRBJ1-2, with D maybe TRBD1 (5 bases). Trimming pared 4 bases from V and 6 bases from J, leaving 18 bases between. The CDR3 consists of 15 residues. The germline V gene encodes CDR1 LNHDA and CDR2 SQIVND (reference sequence). The CDR3: CASSTRDPQRHGYTF. DNA of the CDR3: TGTGCCAGTAGTACCCGGGACCCACAGCGACATGGCTACACCTTC.

This chain links TRBV5-5 with TRBJ2-7; 7 nucleotides agree with TRBD1. The CDR3 runs 17 residues. CDR1 and CDR2 (germline): SGHKS, YYEKEE (reference sequence). V lost 0 bases to trimming and J lost 0 bases; unmatched junction nucleotides: 9. The CDR3 DNA sequence: TGTGCCAGCAGCTTGGCCCAGACAGGGTCTACCTCCTACGAGCAGTACTTC. As protein: CASSLAQTGSTSYEQYF.

The rearrangement links TRBV28 to TRBJ2-7, with 9 bases matching TRBD1. Germline CDR1 MDHEN, CDR2 SYDVKM. Unmatched junction bases numbered 10, after V lost 3 bases and J lost 4 bases. This CDR3 region has 16 residues. The CDR3 sequence is CASSLAPGQGRYEQYF. DNA of the CDR3: TGTGCCAGCAGTTTGGCCCCCGGACAGGGGAGGTACGAGCAGTACTTC.

The chain couples TRBV10-1 to TRBJ2-2; D is uncertain. Germline V gene sequence: CDR1 WNHNN, CDR2 SYGVQD (reference sequence). This CDR3 is built from 14 residues. V shed 0 bases and J shed 5 bases, with 7 bases lying between them. The CDR3 sequence is CASSESGRTGELFF. CDR3 DNA: TGCGCCAGCAGTGAGTCGGGCCGGACCGGGGAGCTGTTTTTT.

The V gene is TRBV18, the J gene TRBJ1-4, with D possibly being TRBD1 (5 bases). This CDR3 is 13 amino acids long. The V end was cut by 6 bases, the J end by 6 bases, with 11 bases between. Germline V CDR1 and CDR2: KGHSH, LQKENI. CDR3 loop: CASSQGMDEKLFF. The CDR3 DNA reads as TGTGCCAGCTCCCAGGGTATGGATGAAAAACTGTTTTTT.

As regards this clone: Other DNA variants within this sample encode the same CDR3. This sequence joins TRBV24-1 and TRBJ2-2; 8 nucleotides agree with TRBD1. CDR3 size: 13 residues. V dropped 9 bases and J dropped 6; count of bases not matched to a gene: 5. Germline V gene sequence: CDR1 KGHDR, CDR2 SFDVKD. The CDR3: CATGGQGSGELFF. CDR3 sequence (DNA): TGTGCCACCGGAGGACAGGGATCCGGGGAGCTGTTTTTT.

The V call is TRBV24-1, the J call TRBJ2-3; D remains ambiguous. CDR3 size: 15 residues. V dropped 1 base and J dropped 1 base, with 8 bases sitting between them. The germline gives CDR1 KGHDR, CDR2 SFDVKD. The CDR3 coding sequence is TGTGCCACCAGTGATTTTTCAAGTCGCACAGATACGCAGTATTTT. Its protein product is CATSDFSSRTDTQYF.

The chain joins TRBV10-1 to TRBJ2-3, with D perhaps TRBD1 or TRBD2 (5 bases each). CDR1 and CDR2 from the germline V gene are WNHNN and SYGVQD (reference sequence). CDR3 length equals 13 residues. Trimming stripped 6 bases from V and 4 bases from J, with 11 bases between. The CDR3 region has the DNA TGCGCCAGCAGCATAGGGACCTCAGATACGCAGTATTTT. As protein: CASSIGTSDTQYF.

This clone appeared once. The chain employs TRBV18 and TRBJ2-7; weak D call: TRBD2 (5 bases). V lost 3 bases to trimming and J lost 5 bases, with 14 bases between them. This CDR3 has 14 residues. Germline V gives CDR1 KGHSH, CDR2 LQKENI. The CDR3 loop reads CASSPAVPSHEQYF. Here the CDR3 DNA reads TGTGCCAGCTCACCGGCGGTTCCTAGCCACGAGCAGTACTTC. Full variable domain (remainder filled in from reference TRBV18 and TRBJ2-7): NAGVMQNPRHLVRRRGQEARLRCSPMKGHSHVYWYRQLPEEGLKFMVYLQKENIIDESGMPKERFSAEFPKEGPSILRIQQVVRGDSAAYFCASSPAVPSHEQYFGPGTRLTVT.

This clone was seen only once. The chain is built from TRBV12-3 or TRBV12-4 and TRBJ1-5; D is unclear. V dropped 3 bases and J dropped 4 bases, with 4 bases sitting between them. The CDR3 runs to 12 residues. CDR3 DNA sequence: TGTGCCAGCAGTTTGGATAATCAGCCCCAGCATTTT. It is translated as CASSLDNQPQHF.

The J gene is TRBJ1-5, the V gene TRBV3-1 (or the pseudogene TRBV3-2); 7 bases match TRBD1. The length of the CDR3 is 14 residues. Germline-derived CDR1 and CDR2 are LGHDT and YNNKEL (reference sequence). Losses at the gene ends were 4 bases for V and 3 bases for J; bases not matched to a gene: 3. The CDR3 sequence: CASSPTGTNQPQHF. CDR3 DNA sequence: TGTGCCAGCAGCCCGACAGGGACCAATCAGCCCCAGCATTTT.

The chain carries TRBV18 and TRBJ1-4; no definite D call. This CDR3 region has 14 residues. V lost 2 bases and J lost 8, with 12 bases in between. The V gene's germline CDR1 is KGHSH and CDR2 LQKENI. Here the CDR3 reads CASSPSRSGEKLFF. CDR3 coding DNA: TGTGCCAGCTCACCATCGAGATCTGGGGAAAAACTGTTTTTT.

The V and J genes are TRBV5-6 and TRBJ1-2; D gene uncertain. Germline-derived CDR1 and CDR2 are SGHDT and YYEEEE. Trimming shortened V by 3 bases and J by 5 bases, and 14 bases separated the two germline ends. This CDR3 has 14 residues. CDR3 protein: CASSWAKLPYGYTF. In nucleotides, the CDR3 is TGTGCCAGCAGCTGGGCGAAATTACCGTATGGCTACACCTTC.

CDR3 DNA sequence: TGTGCCAGCACCCCCGTAGTCGGTCAGGGCACAGATACGCAGTATTTT. Protein sequence: CASTPVVGQGTDTQYF. The chain couples TRBV7-8 to TRBJ2-3; D unresolved. This CDR3 has 16 residues. Germline V CDR1 and CDR2: SGHVS, FQNEAQ. V was pared by 7 bases and J by 1 base, with 18 bases between.

CDR3 nucleotides: TGTGCCAGTAGTACCCCGAACAGGGGGCTTGGCTACACCTTC. Protein product: CASSTPNRGLGYTF. The chain uses TRBV19 and TRBJ1-2; 9 bases are shared with TRBD1. Germline lookup yields CDR1 LNHDA and CDR2 SQIVND (reference sequence). The CDR3 has 14 amino acids. V was clipped by 4 bases and J by 7 bases; unmatched bases: 7.

The V call is TRBV4-1, the J call TRBJ2-7; no clear D gene. CDR1 and CDR2 from the germline V gene are MGHRA and YSYEKL. V was clipped by 4 bases and J by 9 bases, with 16 bases between them. The CDR3 is 13 residues long. CDR3 loop: CASSLGPLNGQYF. In DNA, the CDR3 is TGCGCCAGCAGCCTTGGTCCCCTCAACGGGCAGTACTTC.